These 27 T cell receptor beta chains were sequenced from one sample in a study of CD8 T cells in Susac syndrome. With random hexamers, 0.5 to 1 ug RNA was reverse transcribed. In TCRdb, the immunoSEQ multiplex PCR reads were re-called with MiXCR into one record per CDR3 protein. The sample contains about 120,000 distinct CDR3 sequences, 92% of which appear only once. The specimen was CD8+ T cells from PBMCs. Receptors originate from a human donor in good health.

The CDR3 DNA reads TGTGCCTGGAGCCGACCCCTGCTGAACACTGAAGCTTTCTTT. Translation gives CAWSRPLLNTEAFF. The chain is built from TRBV30 and TRBJ1-1; no clear D gene. The germline CDR1 and CDR2 sequences are GTSNPN and SVGIG (reference sequence). The CDR3 sequence is 14 residues long. V was pared by 3 bases and J by 0 bases, with 11 bases between.

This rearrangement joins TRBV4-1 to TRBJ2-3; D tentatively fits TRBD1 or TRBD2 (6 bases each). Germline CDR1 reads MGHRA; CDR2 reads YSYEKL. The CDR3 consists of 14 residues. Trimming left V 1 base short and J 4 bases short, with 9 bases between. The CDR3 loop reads CASSQVGGSDTQYF. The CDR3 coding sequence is TGCGCCAGCAGCCAAGTAGGGGGGTCAGATACGCAGTATTTT.

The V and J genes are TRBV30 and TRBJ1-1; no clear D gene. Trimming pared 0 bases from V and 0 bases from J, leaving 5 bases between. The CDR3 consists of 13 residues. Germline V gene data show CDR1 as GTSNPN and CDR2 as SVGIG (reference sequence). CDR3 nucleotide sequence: TGTGCCTGGAGTGTAAAGATGAACACTGAAGCTTTCTTT. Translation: CAWSVKMNTEAFF.

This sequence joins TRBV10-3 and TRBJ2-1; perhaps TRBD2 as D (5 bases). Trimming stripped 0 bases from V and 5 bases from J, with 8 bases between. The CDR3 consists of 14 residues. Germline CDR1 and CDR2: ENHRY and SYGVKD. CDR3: CAISESGAHNEQFF. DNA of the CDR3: TGTGCCATCAGTGAGTCGGGAGCGCACAATGAGCAGTTCTTC.

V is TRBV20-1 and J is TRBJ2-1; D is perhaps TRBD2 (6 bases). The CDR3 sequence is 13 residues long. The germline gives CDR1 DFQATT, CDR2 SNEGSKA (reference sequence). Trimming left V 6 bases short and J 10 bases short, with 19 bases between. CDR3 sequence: CSASRDSGGEQFF. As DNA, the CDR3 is TGCAGTGCAAGCCGGGACTCAGGTGGGGAGCAGTTCTTC.

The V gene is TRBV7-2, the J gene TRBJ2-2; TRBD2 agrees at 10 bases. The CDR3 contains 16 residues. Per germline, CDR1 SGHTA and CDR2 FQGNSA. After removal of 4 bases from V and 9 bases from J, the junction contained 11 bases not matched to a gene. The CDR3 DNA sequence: TGTGCCAGCAGCTCAGGGGGGTCTAGCGGGGGTCGGGAGCTGTTTTTT. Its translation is CASSSGGSSGGRELFF.

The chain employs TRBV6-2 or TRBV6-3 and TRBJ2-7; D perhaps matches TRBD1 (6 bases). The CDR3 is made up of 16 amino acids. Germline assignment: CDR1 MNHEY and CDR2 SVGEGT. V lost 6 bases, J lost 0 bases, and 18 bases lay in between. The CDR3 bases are TGTGCCAGCAGCCCCGGACAGTTTAAGAGCTCCTACGAGCAGTACTTC. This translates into CASSPGQFKSSYEQYF.

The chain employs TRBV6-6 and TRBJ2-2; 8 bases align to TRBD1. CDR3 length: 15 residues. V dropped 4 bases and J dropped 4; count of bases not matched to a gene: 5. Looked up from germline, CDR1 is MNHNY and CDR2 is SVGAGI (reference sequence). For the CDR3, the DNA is TGTGCCAGCAGTTTCCGACAGGGGTCCACCGGGGAGCTGTTTTTT. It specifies CASSFRQGSTGELFF.

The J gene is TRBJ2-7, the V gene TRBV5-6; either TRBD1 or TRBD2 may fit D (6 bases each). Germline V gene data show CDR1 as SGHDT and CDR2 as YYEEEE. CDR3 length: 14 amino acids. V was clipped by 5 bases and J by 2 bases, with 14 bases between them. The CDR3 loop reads CASSSLEGAYEQYF. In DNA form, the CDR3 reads TGTGCCAGCAGTTCGCTGGAGGGGGCCTACGAGCAGTACTTC.

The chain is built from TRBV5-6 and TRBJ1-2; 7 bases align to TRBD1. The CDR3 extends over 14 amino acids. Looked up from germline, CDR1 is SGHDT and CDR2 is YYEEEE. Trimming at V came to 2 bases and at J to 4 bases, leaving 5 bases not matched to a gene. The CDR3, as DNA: TGTGCCAGCAGCTTAAGGGACAGCGCCTATGGCTACACCTTC. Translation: CASSLRDSAYGYTF.

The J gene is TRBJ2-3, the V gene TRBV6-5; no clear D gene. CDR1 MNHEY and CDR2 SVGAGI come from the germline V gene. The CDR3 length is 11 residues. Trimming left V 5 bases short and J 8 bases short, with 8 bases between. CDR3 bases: TGTGCCAGCAGTGACATTCGTACGCAGTATTTT. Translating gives CASSDIRTQYF.

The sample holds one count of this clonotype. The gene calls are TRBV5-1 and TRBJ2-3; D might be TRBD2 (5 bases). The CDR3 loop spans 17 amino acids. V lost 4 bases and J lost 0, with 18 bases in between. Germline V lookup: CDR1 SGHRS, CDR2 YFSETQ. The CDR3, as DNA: TGCGCCAGCAGCCCCCAAGGACTGAGCGGAAGCACAGATACGCAGTATTTT. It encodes CASSPQGLSGSTDTQYF.

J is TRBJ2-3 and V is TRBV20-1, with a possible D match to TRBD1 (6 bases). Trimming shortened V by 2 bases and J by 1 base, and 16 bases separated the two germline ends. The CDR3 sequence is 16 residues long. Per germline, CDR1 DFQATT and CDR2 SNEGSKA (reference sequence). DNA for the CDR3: TGCAGTGCTAGACGGGACATGCCTGCCGGCACAGATACGCAGTATTTT. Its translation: CSARRDMPAGTDTQYF.

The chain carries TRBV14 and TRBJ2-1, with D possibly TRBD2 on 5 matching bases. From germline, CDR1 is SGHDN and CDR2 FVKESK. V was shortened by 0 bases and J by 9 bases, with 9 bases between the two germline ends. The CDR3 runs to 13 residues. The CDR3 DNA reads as TGTGCCAGCAGCCAAGATATGGCGGGTGAGCAGTTCTTC. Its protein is CASSQDMAGEQFF.

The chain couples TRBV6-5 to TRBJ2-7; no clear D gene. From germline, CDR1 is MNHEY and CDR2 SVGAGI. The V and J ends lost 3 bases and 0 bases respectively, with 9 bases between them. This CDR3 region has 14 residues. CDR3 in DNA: TGTGCCAGCAGTTATGAAGGATTCTCCTACGAGCAGTACTTC. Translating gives CASSYEGFSYEQYF.

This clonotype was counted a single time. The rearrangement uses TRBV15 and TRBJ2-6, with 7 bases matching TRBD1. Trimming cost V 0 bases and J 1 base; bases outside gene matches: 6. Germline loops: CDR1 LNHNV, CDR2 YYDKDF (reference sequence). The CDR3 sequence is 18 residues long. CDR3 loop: CATSRDDRDISGANVLTF. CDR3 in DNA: TGTGCCACCAGCAGAGATGACAGGGATATTTCTGGGGCCAACGTCCTGACTTTC.

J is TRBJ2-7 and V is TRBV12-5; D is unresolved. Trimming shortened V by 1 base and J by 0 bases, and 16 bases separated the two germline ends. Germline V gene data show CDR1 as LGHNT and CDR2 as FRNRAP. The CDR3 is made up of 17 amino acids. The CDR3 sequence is CASGLAMARESSYEQYF. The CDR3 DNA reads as TGTGCTAGTGGTTTGGCCATGGCGCGAGAGAGCTCCTACGAGCAGTACTTC.

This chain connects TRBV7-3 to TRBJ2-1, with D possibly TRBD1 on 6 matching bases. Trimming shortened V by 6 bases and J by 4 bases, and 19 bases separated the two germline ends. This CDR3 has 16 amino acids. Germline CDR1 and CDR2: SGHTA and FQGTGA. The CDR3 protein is CASSSGPGDPYNEQFF. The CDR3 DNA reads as TGTGCCAGCAGTTCTGGGCCAGGGGACCCGTACAATGAGCAGTTCTTC.

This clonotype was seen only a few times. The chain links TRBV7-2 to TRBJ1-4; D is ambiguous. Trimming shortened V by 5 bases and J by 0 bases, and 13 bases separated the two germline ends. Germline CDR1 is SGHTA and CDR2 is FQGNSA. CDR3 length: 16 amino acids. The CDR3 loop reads CASSPLGGATNEKLFF. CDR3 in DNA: TGTGCCAGCAGCCCCCTCGGCGGGGCAACTAATGAAAAACTGTTTTTT.

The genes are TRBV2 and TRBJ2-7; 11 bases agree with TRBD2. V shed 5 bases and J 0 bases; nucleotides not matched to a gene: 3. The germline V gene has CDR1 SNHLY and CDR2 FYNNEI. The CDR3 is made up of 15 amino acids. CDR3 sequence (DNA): TGTGCCAGCAGTCTGACTAGCGGGGACTCCTACGAGCAGTACTTC. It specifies CASSLTSGDSYEQYF.

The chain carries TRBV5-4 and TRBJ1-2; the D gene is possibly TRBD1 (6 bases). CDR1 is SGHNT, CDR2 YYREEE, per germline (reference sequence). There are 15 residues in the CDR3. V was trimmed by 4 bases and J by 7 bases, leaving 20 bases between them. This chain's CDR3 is CASSLDGQRGVGYTF. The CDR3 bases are TGTGCCAGCAGCCTAGACGGACAGCGAGGGGTTGGCTACACCTTC.

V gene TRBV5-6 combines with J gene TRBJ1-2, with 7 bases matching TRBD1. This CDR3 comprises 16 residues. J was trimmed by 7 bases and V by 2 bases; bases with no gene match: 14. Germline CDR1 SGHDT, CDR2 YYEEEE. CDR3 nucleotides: TGTGCCAGCAGCTTAGGGGCCGAGGGGGCGAGGCTTGGCTACACCTTC. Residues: CASSLGAEGARLGYTF.

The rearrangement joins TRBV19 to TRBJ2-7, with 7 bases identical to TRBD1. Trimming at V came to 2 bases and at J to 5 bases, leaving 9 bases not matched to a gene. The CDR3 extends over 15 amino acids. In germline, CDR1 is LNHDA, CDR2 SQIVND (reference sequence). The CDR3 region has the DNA TGTGCCAGTAGTATAACACGACAGGGCACCGACGAGCAGTACTTC. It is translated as CASSITRQGTDEQYF.

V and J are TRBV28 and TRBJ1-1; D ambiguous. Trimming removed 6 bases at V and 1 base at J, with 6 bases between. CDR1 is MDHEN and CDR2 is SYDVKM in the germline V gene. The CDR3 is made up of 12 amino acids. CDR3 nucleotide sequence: TGTGCCAGCAGCCGTTGGAACACTGAAGCTTTCTTT. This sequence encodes CASSRWNTEAFF.

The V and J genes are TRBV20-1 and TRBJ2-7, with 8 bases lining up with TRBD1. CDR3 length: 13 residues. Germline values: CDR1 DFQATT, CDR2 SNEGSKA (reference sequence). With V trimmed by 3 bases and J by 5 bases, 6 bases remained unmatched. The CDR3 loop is CSARDRVGHEQYF. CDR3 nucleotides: TGCAGTGCTAGGGACAGGGTCGGCCACGAGCAGTACTTC.

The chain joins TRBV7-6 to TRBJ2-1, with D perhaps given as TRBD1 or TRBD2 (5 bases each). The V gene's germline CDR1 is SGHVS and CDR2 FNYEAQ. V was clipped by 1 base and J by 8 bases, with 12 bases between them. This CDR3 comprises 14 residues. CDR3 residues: CASSLGGRGDEQFF. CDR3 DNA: TGTGCCAGCAGCTTAGGGGGCAGAGGGGATGAGCAGTTCTTC.

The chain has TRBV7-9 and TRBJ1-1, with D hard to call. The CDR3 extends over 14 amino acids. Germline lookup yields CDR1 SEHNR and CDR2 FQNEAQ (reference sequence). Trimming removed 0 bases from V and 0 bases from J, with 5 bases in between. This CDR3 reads CASSLAVLNTEAFF. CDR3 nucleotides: TGTGCCAGCAGCTTAGCGGTCCTGAACACTGAAGCTTTCTTT. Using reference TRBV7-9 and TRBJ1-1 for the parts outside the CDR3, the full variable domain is DTGVSQNPRHKITKRGQNVTFRCDPISEHNRLYWYRQTLGQGPEFLTYFQNEAQLEKSRLLSDRFSAERPKGSFSTLEIQRTEQGDSAMYLCASSLAVLNTEAFFGQGTRLTVV.